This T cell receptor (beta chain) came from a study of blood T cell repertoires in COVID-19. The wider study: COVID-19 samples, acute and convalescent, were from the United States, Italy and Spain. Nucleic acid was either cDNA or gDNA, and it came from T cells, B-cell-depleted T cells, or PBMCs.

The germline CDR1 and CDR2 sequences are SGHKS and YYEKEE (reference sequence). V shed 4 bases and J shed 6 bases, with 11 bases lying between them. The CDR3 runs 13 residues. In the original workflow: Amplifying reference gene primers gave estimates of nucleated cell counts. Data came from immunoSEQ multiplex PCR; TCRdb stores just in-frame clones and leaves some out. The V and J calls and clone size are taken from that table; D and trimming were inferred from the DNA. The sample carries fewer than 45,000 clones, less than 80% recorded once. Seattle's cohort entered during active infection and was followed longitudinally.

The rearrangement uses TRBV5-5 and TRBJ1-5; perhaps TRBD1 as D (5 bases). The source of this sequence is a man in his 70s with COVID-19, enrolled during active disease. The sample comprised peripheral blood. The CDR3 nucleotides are TGTGCCAGCAGCCTAATGGGGGGTCAGCCCCAGCATTTT. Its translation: CASSLMGGQPQHF. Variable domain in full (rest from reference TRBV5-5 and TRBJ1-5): DAGVTQSPTHLIKTRGQQVTLRCSPISGHKSVSWYQQVLGQGPQFIFQYYEKEERGRGNFPDRFSARQFPNYSSELNVNALLLGDSALYLCASSLMGGQPQHFGDGTRLSIL.